Listed below are T cell receptor beta chains from one sample, sequenced in a study of blood T cell repertoires in COVID-19. TCRdb's table, derived via immunoSEQ multiplex PCR, lists solely in-frame clones and lacks some. This sample has over 200,000 clones, with around 82% found just once. Sequencing was done on a sample of peripheral blood. The receptors shown here come from a woman aged 40 to 50 with active or convalescent COVID-19. The CDR3 runs from the conserved cysteine through the conserved F or W. D genes are given only for firm matches. The size entry is marked missing in some rows and otherwise reads once, few, many or a size class.

D gene: -
V gene: TRBV10-3
clone size: -
J gene: TRBJ2-3
CDR3 protein: CAIKGTGSTDTQYF
CDR3 DNA: TGTGCCATCAAGGGGACTGGGAGCACAGATACGCAGTATTTT

D gene: -
V gene: TRBV2
clone size: -
J gene: TRBJ1-3
CDR3 protein: CASSWEGLSGNTIYF
CDR3 DNA: TGTGCCAGCAGCTGGGAGGGTCTCTCTGGAAACACCATATATTTT

D gene: -
V gene: TRBV7-9
clone size: -
J gene: TRBJ2-7
CDR3 protein: CASSTNSLISSYEQYF
CDR3 DNA: TGTGCCAGCAGCACTAACTCCCTGATCAGCTCCTACGAGCAGTACTTC

D gene: -
V gene: TRBV5-1
clone size: -
J gene: TRBJ2-7
CDR3 protein: CASSLEAERSYEQYF
CDR3 DNA: TGCGCCAGCAGCTTGGAAGCAGAGCGCTCCTACGAGCAGTACTTC

D gene: -
V gene: TRBV27
clone size: -
J gene: TRBJ2-5
CDR3 protein: CASSFLTGGETQYF
CDR3 DNA: TGTGCCAGCAGTTTTCTGACTGGCGGGGAGACCCAGTACTTC

D gene: TRBD1
V gene: TRBV5-1
clone size: few
J gene: TRBJ1-4
CDR3 protein: CASSLGDRGGKLFF
CDR3 DNA: TGCGCCAGCAGCTTGGGGGACAGGGGAGGAAAACTGTTTTTT

D gene: -
V gene: TRBV3-1/TRBV3-2
clone size: -
J gene: TRBJ2-7
CDR3 protein: CASSHPTDISYEQYF
CDR3 DNA: TGTGCCAGCAGCCACCCGACAGATATCTCCTACGAGCAGTACTTC

D gene: -
V gene: TRBV2
clone size: -
J gene: TRBJ2-5
CDR3 protein: CASSVLQETQYF
CDR3 DNA: TGTGCCAGCAGTGTTCTCCAAGAGACCCAGTACTTC

D gene: -
V gene: TRBV7-9
clone size: few
J gene: TRBJ2-3
CDR3 protein: CASSAKRRLTDTQYF
CDR3 DNA: TGTGCCAGCAGCGCTAAGCGACGACTAACAGATACGCAGTATTTT

D gene: TRBD1
V gene: TRBV29-1
clone size: -
J gene: TRBJ1-4
CDR3 protein: CSALDRGEKLFF
CDR3 DNA: TGCAGCGCCCTGGACAGGGGTGAAAAACTGTTTTTT

D gene: TRBD1
V gene: TRBV5-1
clone size: -
J gene: TRBJ1-2
CDR3 protein: CASSLTGGADGYTF
CDR3 DNA: TGCGCCAGCAGCCTGACAGGGGGCGCGGATGGCTACACCTTC

D gene: TRBD1
V gene: TRBV2
clone size: -
J gene: TRBJ1-5
CDR3 protein: CASSRDSQPQHF
CDR3 DNA: TGTGCCAGCAGTCGGGACAGTCAGCCCCAGCATTTT

D gene: TRBD2
V gene: TRBV7-9
clone size: -
J gene: TRBJ2-7
CDR3 protein: CASSTTSGVFIYF
CDR3 DNA: TGTGCCAGCAGCACGACTAGCGGTGTGTTTATATACTTC

D gene: -
V gene: TRBV2
clone size: -
J gene: TRBJ1-1
CDR3 protein: CASSVTDYTEAFF
CDR3 DNA: TGTGCCAGCAGTGTGACAGATTACACTGAAGCTTTCTTT

D gene: -
V gene: TRBV6-2/TRBV6-3
clone size: -
J gene: TRBJ1-5
CDR3 protein: CASSYPIQPQHF
CDR3 DNA: TGTGCCAGCAGTTACCCAATCCAGCCCCAGCATTTT

D gene: -
V gene: TRBV5-5
clone size: -
J gene: TRBJ1-4
CDR3 protein: CASSLSQVNEKLFF
CDR3 DNA: TGTGCCAGCAGCTTGTCACAGGTTAATGAAAAACTGTTTTTT

D gene: -
V gene: TRBV19
clone size: few
J gene: TRBJ1-5
CDR3 protein: CASSDTRPQHF
CDR3 DNA: TGTGCCAGTAGTGATACTCGGCCCCAGCATTTT